These 22 T cell receptor beta chains were sequenced from one sample in a study of T cells in Graves' hyperthyroidism and ophthalmopathy. Researchers amplified the TCR beta CDR3 regions from RNA transcripts. The TCR CDR3 was amplified in a first-round RT-PCR using the HTBI primer set. MiXCR, applied by TCRdb to the multiplex PCR reads, yields one record per CDR3 protein. The data hold roughly 380,000 distinct CDR3 sequences, with 15% to 20% observed a single time. The sample comprised blood. These receptors were taken from a woman aged 40 to 55 with Graves' ophthalmopathy.

This clonotype was picked up many times. This chain connects TRBV11-2 to TRBJ2-5; 11 nucleotides match TRBD2. Germline-derived CDR1 and CDR2 are SGHAT and FQNNGV. The CDR3 spans 17 residues. J lost 0 bases, V lost 5 bases, and 8 bases had no gene match. CDR3 sequence reads: CASSRGTSGAYQETQYF. The DNA for the CDR3 is TGTGCCAGCAGCCGGGGGACTAGCGGAGCGTACCAAGAGACCCAGTACTTC.

The rearrangement uses TRBV7-2 and TRBJ1-2; 7 bases fit TRBD1. Germline CDR1 SGHTA, CDR2 FQGNSA. V lost 1 base and J lost 7; bases outside the gene matches: 6. The CDR3 runs 14 residues. In nucleotides, the CDR3 is TGTGCCAGCAGCTTAGGCAGACAGGGTGTTGGCTACACCTTC. This sequence encodes CASSLGRQGVGYTF.

This clonotype was detected many times. The chain couples TRBV7-9 to TRBJ2-7; TRBD1 might be the D (6 bases). Germline V gene data show CDR1 as SEHNR and CDR2 as FQNEAQ (reference sequence). Trimming took off 11 bases at V and 1 base at J, with 15 bases between the two ends. This CDR3 spans 13 amino acids. The CDR3 loop is CAGQDSNSYEQYF. In DNA form, the CDR3 reads TGTGCCGGCCAGGACAGCAATTCCTACGAGCAGTACTTC.

This clonotype was recorded at least ten times. This rearrangement joins TRBV27 to TRBJ2-7; TRBD1 matches 8 bases. With 3 bases clipped from V and 3 bases from J, the junction kept 7 bases outside the gene matches. CDR3 length equals 15 residues. Germline-derived CDR1 and CDR2 are MNHEY and SMNVEV (reference sequence). CDR3 region: CASSFLSGQGYEQYF. The DNA for the CDR3 is TGTGCCAGCAGTTTTCTAAGCGGACAGGGCTACGAGCAGTACTTC.

This clonotype was seen repeatedly, ten times or more. This sequence joins TRBV29-1 and TRBJ1-1, with D unresolved. V dropped 4 bases and J dropped 5 bases, with 11 bases sitting between them. The CDR3 length is 12 residues. CDR1 and CDR2 from the germline V gene are SQVTM and ANQGSEA. The CDR3 bases are TGCAGCGTTGGTAGTGTGGGAACTGAAGCTTTCTTT. The encoded protein is CSVGSVGTEAFF. The whole variable domain, filled in from reference TRBV29-1 and TRBJ1-1, reads SAVISQKPSRDICQRGTSLTIQCQVDSQVTMMFWYRQQPGQSLTLIATANQGSEATYESGFVIDKFPISRPNLTFSTLTVSNMSPEDSSIYLCSVGSVGTEAFFGQGTRLTVV.

This clonotype was detected ten times or more. The chain carries TRBV27 and TRBJ2-1; maybe TRBD2 (5 bases). This CDR3 has 13 residues. Germline V lookup: CDR1 MNHEY, CDR2 SMNVEV (reference sequence). V lost 2 bases, J lost 10 bases, and 12 bases lay in between. The CDR3 region has the DNA TGTGCCAGCAGTTTAAGGACTTCCAGGGAGCAGTTCTTC. It is translated as CASSLRTSREQFF.

This clonotype was counted ten times or more. The genes are TRBV7-9 and TRBJ1-2, with D unclear. The CDR3 consists of 14 residues. Between the trimmed V and J ends, which lost 1 base and 8 bases, there was a span of 14 bases. Germline V gene sequence: CDR1 SEHNR, CDR2 FQNEAQ (reference sequence). CDR3 sequence: CASSLDLLYRGYTF. As DNA, the CDR3 is TGTGCCAGCAGCTTAGATCTACTGTATAGGGGCTACACCTTC. The full variable domain, with the rest looked up from reference TRBV7-9 and TRBJ1-2, is DTGVSQNPRHKITKRGQNVTFRCDPISEHNRLYWYRQTLGQGPEFLTYFQNEAQLEKSRLLSDRFSAERPKGSFSTLEIQRTEQGDSAMYLCASSLDLLYRGYTFGSGTRLTVV.

The chain couples TRBV6-1 to TRBJ2-2, with 7 bases fitting TRBD1. Germline assignment: CDR1 MNHNS and CDR2 SASEGT. V dropped 6 bases and J dropped 7; count of bases not matched to a gene: 8. CDR3 length equals 14 residues. CDR3 sequence: CASSLNRGDGELFF. Written as DNA, the CDR3 is TGTGCCAGCAGCCTTAACAGGGGCGACGGGGAGCTGTTTTTT.

This sequence joins TRBV30 and TRBJ2-5; D call uncertain. The germline gives CDR1 GTSNPN, CDR2 SVGIG (reference sequence). V lost 0 bases to trimming and J lost 0 bases, with 5 bases between them. There are 13 residues in the CDR3. CDR3 residues: CAWSVQYQETQYF. DNA for the CDR3: TGTGCCTGGAGTGTGCAGTACCAAGAGACCCAGTACTTC. The variable domain in full, with the rest retrieved from reference TRBV30 and TRBJ2-5, is SQTIHQWPATLVQPVGSPLSLECTVEGTSNPNLYWYRQAAGRGLQLLFYSVGIGQISSEVPQNLSASRPQDRQFILSSKKLLLSDSGFYLCAWSVQYQETQYFGPGTRLLVL.

This sequence joins TRBV4-3 and TRBJ2-7, with TRBD1 matching over 9 bases. Germline V CDR1 and CDR2: LGHNA, YSLEER. The CDR3 has 15 residues. Losses at the gene ends were 3 bases for V and 6 bases for J; bases not matched to a gene: 9. CDR3 sequence reads: CASSQEGQGSAEQYF. Here the CDR3 DNA reads TGCGCCAGCAGCCAGGAGGGACAGGGATCGGCCGAGCAGTACTTC.

This clonotype was picked up a small number of times. The chain couples TRBV4-1 to TRBJ1-5; no clear D. Germline V gene lookup returns CDR1 MGHRA and CDR2 YSYEKL. V dropped 3 bases and J dropped 2 bases, with 11 bases sitting between them. This CDR3 comprises 15 residues. In DNA, the CDR3 is TGCGCCAGCAGCCAGGCGGATCTTGGCAATCAGCCCCAGCATTTT. It specifies CASSQADLGNQPQHF.

The table lists this clonotype with many counts. The rearrangement joins TRBV29-1 to TRBJ2-7; D possibly uses TRBD1 or TRBD2 (6 bases each). CDR1 is SQVTM, CDR2 ANQGSEA, per germline. The CDR3 length is 14 residues. V was trimmed by 7 bases and J by 3 bases, leaving 19 bases between them. CDR3 region: CSALLRGPRYEQYF. CDR3 in DNA: TGCAGCGCCCTACTTCGGGGGCCGCGCTACGAGCAGTACTTC.

This clonotype was seen many times. V usage is TRBV6-2 or TRBV6-3 and J usage is TRBJ2-2; 10 bases fit TRBD1. The germline gives CDR1 MNHEY, CDR2 SVGEGT. The CDR3 is 15 residues long. After removal of 11 bases from V and 4 bases from J, the junction contained 10 bases not matched to a gene. This chain's CDR3 is CAVRTGTGATGELFF. The DNA for the CDR3 is TGTGCCGTTCGGACCGGGACAGGGGCCACCGGGGAGCTGTTTTTT.

This clonotype came up many times. This chain uses TRBV7-8 with TRBJ2-5; TRBD1 might be the D (8 bases). Trimming removed 0 bases from V and 3 bases from J, with 14 bases in between. The CDR3 is made up of 16 amino acids. In germline, CDR1 is SGHVS, CDR2 FQNEAQ. In DNA form, the CDR3 reads TGTGCCAGCAGCTTAGCGGAACAGGGGGGGGAAGAGACCCAGTACTTC. This sequence encodes CASSLAEQGGEETQYF.

This clonotype has more than one count but fewer than ten. One end of the junction is discordant with germline, which a read error may explain. The chain couples TRBV27 to TRBJ2-7, with no clear D. The CDR3 runs to 15 residues. Germline CDR1 reads MNHEY; CDR2 reads SMNVEV (reference sequence). This CDR3 is CASSYEHRPSYEQSF. Written as DNA, the CDR3 is TGTGCCAGCAGTTACGAGCACAGACCCTCCTACGAGCAGTCCTTC.

The chain has TRBV29-1 and TRBJ2-7; the D gene is possibly TRBD2 (5 bases). There are 12 residues in the CDR3. Germline CDR1 reads SQVTM; CDR2 reads ANQGSEA. V lost 7 bases to trimming and J lost 6 bases, with 16 bases between them. The CDR3 sequence: CSAVGSACEQYF. The CDR3, as DNA: TGCAGCGCTGTCGGTAGCGCCTGCGAGCAGTACTTC.

The J gene is TRBJ1-6, the V gene TRBV12-3 or TRBV12-4, with TRBD1 as a possible D gene (6 bases). V dropped 5 bases and J dropped 6 bases, with 20 bases sitting between them. The CDR3 extends over 17 amino acids. CDR3 sequence reads: CASSLSPRQARNSPLHF. The CDR3 coding sequence is TGTGCCAGCAGTCTATCCCCACGACAGGCTCGTAATTCACCCCTCCACTTT.

This clonotype was seen ten or more times. This sequence joins TRBV27 and TRBJ1-3, with D unresolved. Trimming took 4 bases from V and 4 from J, leaving 11 bases between them. The CDR3 sequence is 14 residues long. Germline V lookup: CDR1 MNHEY, CDR2 SMNVEV (reference sequence). The CDR3 sequence is CASSSAGRGNTIYF. The CDR3, as DNA: TGTGCCAGCAGTTCAGCCGGGCGCGGAAACACCATATATTTT.

This clonotype was counted many times. This sequence joins TRBV24-1 and TRBJ2-6, with D maybe TRBD1 (5 bases). CDR3 length: 14 residues. The V and J ends lost 9 bases and 0 bases respectively, with 8 bases between them. The germline V gene encodes CDR1 KGHDR and CDR2 SFDVKD. The CDR3 nucleotides read TGTGCCACCGAAGACAGCTCTGGGGCCAACGTCCTGACTTTC. Protein: CATEDSSGANVLTF.

This clonotype was seen many times. This chain uses TRBV3-1 with TRBJ2-6; D tentatively fits TRBD1 or TRBD2 (6 bases each). The CDR3 contains 15 residues. The germline CDR1 and CDR2 sequences are LGHDT and YNNKEL (reference sequence). The V and J ends lost 1 base and 9 bases respectively, with 13 bases between them. Written as DNA, the CDR3 is TGTGCCAGCAGCCAAGTGGCGGGACAAGGCAACGTCCTGACTTTC. This translates into CASSQVAGQGNVLTF.

This clonotype showed up many times. The chain links TRBV6-5 to TRBJ2-7, with D maybe TRBD2 (5 bases). CDR1 and CDR2 (germline): MNHEY, SVGAGI. V was trimmed by 3 bases and J by 2 bases, leaving 11 bases between them. The CDR3 sequence is 14 residues long. CDR3 region: CASSYRSGTYEQYF. The CDR3 DNA follows: TGTGCCAGCAGTTATCGGAGCGGTACCTACGAGCAGTACTTC.

This clonotype came up many times. The rearrangement uses TRBV19 and TRBJ2-6, with TRBD1 matching over 8 bases. Unmatched junction bases numbered 4, after V lost 5 bases and J lost 1 base. Germline V gene data show CDR1 as LNHDA and CDR2 as SQIVND (reference sequence). This CDR3 contains 16 residues. This chain's CDR3 is CASSLRQGSGANVLTF. The CDR3 coding sequence is TGTGCCAGTAGTCTTCGACAGGGGTCTGGGGCCAACGTCCTGACTTTC. The full variable domain, its missing parts supplied by reference TRBV19 and TRBJ2-6, is DGGITQSPKYLFRKEGQNVTLSCEQNLNHDAMYWYRQDPGQGLRLIYYSQIVNDFQKGDIAEGYSVSREKKESFPLTVTSAQKNPTAFYLCASSLRQGSGANVLTFGAGSRLTVL.